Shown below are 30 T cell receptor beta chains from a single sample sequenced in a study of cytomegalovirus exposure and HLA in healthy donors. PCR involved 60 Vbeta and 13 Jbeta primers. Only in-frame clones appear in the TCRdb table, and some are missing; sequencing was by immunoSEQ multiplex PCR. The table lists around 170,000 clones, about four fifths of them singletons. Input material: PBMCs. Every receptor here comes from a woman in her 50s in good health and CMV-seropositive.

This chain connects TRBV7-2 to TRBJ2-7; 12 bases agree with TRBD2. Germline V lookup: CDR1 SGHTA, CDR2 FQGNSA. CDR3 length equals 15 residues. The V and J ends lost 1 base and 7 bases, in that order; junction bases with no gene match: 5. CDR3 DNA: TGTGCCAGCAGCTTAGGGACTAGCGGGGCGTGGGAGCAGTACTTC. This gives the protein CASSLGTSGAWEQYF.

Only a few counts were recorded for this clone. The CDR3 loop is CASSEFGARELFF. CDR3 DNA sequence: TGCGCCAGCAGTGAGTTTGGGGCCCGGGAGCTGTTTTTT. The chain uses TRBV10-2 and TRBJ2-2; perhaps TRBD1 as D (5 bases). CDR3 size: 13 residues. The germline V and J ends were trimmed by 1 base and 9 bases, with 9 bases remaining between them. CDR1 is WSHSY and CDR2 is SAAADI in the germline V gene.

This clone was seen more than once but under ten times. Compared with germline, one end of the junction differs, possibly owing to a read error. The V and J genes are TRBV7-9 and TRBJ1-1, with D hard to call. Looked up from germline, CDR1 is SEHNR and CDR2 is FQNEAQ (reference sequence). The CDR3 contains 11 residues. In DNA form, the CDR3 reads TGTGCCAGCAGCTTAAACAGTGAAGCTTTCTTT. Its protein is CASSLNSEAFF.

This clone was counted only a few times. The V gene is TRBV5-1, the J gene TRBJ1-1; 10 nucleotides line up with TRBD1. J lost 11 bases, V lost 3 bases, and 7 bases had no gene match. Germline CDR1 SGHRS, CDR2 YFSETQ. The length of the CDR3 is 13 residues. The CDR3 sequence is CASSSTGGGGAFF. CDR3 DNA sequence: TGCGCCAGCAGCTCGACAGGGGGCGGGGGGGCTTTCTTT.

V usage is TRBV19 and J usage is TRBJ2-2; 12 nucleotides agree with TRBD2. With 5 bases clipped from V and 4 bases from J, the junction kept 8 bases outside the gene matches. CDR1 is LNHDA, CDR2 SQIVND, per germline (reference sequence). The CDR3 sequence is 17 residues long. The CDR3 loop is CASSGRLAGGPTGELFF. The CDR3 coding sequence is TGTGCCAGTAGTGGGCGTCTAGCGGGAGGGCCCACCGGGGAGCTGTTTTTT.

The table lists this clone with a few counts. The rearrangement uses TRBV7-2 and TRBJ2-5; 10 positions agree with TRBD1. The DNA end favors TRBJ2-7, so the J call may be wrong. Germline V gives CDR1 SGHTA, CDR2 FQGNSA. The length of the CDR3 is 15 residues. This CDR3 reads CASSARDRGSYEQYF. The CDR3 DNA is TGTGCCAGCAGTGCACGGGACAGGGGATCCTACGAGCAGTACTTC.

CDR3 sequence reads: CASSSVGTSATETQYF. The CDR3 coding sequence is TGTGCCAGCAGTTCAGTCGGGACTAGCGCCACGGAGACCCAGTACTTC. The gene calls are TRBV7-6 and TRBJ2-5, with TRBD2 matching 10 bases. The V gene's germline CDR1 is SGHVS and CDR2 FNYEAQ. The junction had 12 bases not matched to a gene; V was cut back by 6 bases and J by 5 bases. The CDR3 runs 16 residues.

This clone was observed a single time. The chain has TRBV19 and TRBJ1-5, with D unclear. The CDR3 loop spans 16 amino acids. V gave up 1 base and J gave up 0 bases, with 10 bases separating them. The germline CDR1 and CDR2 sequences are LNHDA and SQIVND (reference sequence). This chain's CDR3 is CASSIGVVYSNQPQHF. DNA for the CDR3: TGTGCCAGTAGTATAGGAGTAGTCTATAGCAATCAGCCCCAGCATTTT.

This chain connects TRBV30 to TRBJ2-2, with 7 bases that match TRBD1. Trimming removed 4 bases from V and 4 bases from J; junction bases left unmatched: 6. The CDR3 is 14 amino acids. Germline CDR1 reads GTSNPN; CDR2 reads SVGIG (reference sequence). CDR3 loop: CAWNRGISTGELFF. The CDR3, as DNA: TGTGCCTGGAACAGGGGAATAAGCACCGGGGAGCTGTTTTTT.

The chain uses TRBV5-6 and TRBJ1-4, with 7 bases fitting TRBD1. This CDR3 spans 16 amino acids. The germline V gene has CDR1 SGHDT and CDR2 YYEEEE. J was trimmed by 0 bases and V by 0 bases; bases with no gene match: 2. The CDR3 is CASSLGQGATNEKLFF. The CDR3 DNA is TGTGCCAGCAGCTTGGGACAGGGTGCAACTAATGAAAAACTGTTTTTT.

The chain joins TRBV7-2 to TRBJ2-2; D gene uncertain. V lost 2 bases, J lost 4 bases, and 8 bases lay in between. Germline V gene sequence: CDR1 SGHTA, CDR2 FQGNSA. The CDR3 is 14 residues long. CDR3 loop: CASSLSRSTGELFF. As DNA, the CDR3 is TGTGCCAGCAGCTTATCCAGATCCACCGGGGAGCTGTTTTTT.

CDR3 coding DNA: TGTGCCAGCAGTAAAACAGGGTTGCTCTACAATGAGCAGTTCTTC. This encodes CASSKTGLLYNEQFF. The rearrangement links TRBV6-5 to TRBJ2-1; maybe TRBD1 (6 bases). The CDR3 length is 15 residues. Between the trimmed V and J ends, which lost 5 bases and 3 bases, there was a span of 14 bases. CDR1 and CDR2 from the germline V gene are MNHEY and SVGAGI.

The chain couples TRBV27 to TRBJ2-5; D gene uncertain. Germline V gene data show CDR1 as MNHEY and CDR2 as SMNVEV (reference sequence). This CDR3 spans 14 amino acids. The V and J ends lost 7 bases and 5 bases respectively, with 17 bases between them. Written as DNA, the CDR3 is TGTGCCAGCAAGCGAATGGGTGCCTGGGAGACCCAGTACTTC. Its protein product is CASKRMGAWETQYF.

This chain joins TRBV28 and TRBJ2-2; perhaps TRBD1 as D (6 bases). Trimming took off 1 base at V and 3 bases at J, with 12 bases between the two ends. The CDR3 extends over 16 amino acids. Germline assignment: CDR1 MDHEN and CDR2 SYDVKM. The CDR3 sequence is CASSLLGRGDTGELFF. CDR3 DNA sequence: TGTGCCAGCAGTTTATTGGGCAGGGGCGACACCGGGGAGCTGTTTTTT.

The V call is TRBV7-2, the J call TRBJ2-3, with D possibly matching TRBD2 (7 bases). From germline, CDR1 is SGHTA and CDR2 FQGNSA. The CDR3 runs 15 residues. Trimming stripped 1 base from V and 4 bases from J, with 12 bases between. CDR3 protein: CASSLVWEGADTQYF. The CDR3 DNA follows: TGTGCCAGCAGCTTAGTATGGGAGGGGGCAGATACGCAGTATTTT.

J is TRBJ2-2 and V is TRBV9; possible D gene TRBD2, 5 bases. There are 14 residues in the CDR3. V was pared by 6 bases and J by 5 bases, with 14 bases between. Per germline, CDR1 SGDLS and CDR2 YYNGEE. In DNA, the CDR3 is TGTGCCAGCACCACTCTAGCTACTACCGGGGAGCTGTTTTTT. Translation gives CASTTLATTGELFF.

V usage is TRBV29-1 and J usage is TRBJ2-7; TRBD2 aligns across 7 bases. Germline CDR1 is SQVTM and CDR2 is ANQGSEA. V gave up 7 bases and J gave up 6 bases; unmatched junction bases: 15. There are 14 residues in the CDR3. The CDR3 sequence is CSAGGAGAVREQYF. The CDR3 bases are TGCAGCGCGGGGGGTGCAGGAGCGGTCCGCGAGCAGTACTTC.

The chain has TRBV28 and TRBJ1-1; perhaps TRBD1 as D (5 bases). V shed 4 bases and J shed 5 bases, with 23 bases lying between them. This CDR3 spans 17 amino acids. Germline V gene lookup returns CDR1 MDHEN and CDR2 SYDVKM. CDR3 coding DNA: TGTGCCAGCAGTTGGGGATTCGGGGGGAGTACATTAACTGAAGCTTTCTTT. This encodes CASSWGFGGSTLTEAFF.

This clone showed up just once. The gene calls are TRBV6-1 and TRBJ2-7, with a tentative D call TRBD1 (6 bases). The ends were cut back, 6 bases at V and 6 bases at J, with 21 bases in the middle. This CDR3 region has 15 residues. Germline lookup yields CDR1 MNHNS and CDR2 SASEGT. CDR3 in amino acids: CASSEQGPIPGEQYF. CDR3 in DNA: TGTGCCAGCAGCGAACAGGGTCCAATACCTGGCGAGCAGTACTTC.

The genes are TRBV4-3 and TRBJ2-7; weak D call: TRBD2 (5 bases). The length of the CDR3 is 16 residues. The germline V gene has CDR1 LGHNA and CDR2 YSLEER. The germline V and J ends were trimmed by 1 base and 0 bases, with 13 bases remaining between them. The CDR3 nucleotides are TGCGCCAGCAGCCAAGGCTACCGGGATCCCTCCTACGAGCAGTACTTC. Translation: CASSQGYRDPSYEQYF.

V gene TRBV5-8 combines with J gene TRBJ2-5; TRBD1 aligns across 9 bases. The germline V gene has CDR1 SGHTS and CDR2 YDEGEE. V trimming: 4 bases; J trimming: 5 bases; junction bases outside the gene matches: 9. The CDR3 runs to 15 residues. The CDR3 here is CASSPGTGREETQYF. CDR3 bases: TGTGCCAGCAGCCCCGGGACAGGGAGGGAGGAGACCCAGTACTTC.

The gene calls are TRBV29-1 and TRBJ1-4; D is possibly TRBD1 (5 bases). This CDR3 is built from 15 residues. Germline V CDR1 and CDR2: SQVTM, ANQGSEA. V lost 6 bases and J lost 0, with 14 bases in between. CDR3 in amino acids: CSVGLVGTTNEKLFF. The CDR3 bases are TGCAGCGTGGGACTGGTAGGGACAACTAATGAAAAACTGTTTTTT.

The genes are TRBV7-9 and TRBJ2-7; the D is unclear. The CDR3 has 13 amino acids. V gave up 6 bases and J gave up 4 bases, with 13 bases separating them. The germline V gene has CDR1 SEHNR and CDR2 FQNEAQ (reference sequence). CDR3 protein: CASSLPFGYEQYF. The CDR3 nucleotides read TGTGCCAGCAGTCTCCCGTTCGGTTACGAGCAGTACTTC. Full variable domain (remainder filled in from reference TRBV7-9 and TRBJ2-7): DTGVSQNPRHKITKRGQNVTFRCDPISEHNRLYWYRQTLGQGPEFLTYFQNEAQLEKSRLLSDRFSAERPKGSFSTLEIQRTEQGDSAMYLCASSLPFGYEQYFGPGTRLTVT.

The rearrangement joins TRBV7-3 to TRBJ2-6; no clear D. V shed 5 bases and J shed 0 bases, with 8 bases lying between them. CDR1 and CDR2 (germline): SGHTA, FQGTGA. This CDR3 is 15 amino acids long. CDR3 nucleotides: TGTGCCAGCAGCCCCCCCAGCTCTGGGGCCAACGTCCTGACTTTC. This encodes CASSPPSSGANVLTF.

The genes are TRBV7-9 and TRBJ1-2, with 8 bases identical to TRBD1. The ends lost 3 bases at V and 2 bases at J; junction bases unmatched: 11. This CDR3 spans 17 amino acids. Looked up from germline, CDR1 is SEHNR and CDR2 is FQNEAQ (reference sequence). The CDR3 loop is CASSFPGDRGGNYGYTF. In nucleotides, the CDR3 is TGTGCCAGCAGCTTCCCGGGAGACAGGGGAGGCAACTATGGCTACACCTTC.

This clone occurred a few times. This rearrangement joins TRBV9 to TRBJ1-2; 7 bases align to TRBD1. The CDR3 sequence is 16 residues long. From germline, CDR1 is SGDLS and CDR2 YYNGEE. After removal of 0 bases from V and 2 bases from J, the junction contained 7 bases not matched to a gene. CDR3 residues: CASSVGTGGGNYGYTF. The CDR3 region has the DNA TGTGCCAGCAGCGTAGGGACAGGAGGGGGGAACTATGGCTACACCTTC.

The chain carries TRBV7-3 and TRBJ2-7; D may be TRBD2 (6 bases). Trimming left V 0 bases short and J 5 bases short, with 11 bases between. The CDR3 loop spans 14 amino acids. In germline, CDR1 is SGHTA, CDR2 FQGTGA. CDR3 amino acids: CASSLTGGGDEQYF. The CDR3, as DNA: TGTGCCAGCAGCTTAACGGGAGGAGGGGACGAGCAGTACTTC.

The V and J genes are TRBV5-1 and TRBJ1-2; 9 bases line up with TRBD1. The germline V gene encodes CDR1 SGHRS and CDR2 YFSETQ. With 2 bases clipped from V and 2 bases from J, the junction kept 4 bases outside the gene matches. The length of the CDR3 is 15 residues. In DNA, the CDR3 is TGCGCCAGCAGCTTATCGGACAGGGGAAACTATGGCTACACCTTC. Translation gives CASSLSDRGNYGYTF.

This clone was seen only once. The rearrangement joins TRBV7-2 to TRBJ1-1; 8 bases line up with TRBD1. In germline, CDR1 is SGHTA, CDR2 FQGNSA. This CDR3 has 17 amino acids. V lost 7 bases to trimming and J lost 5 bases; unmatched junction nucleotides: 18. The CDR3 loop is CASISHPGQGMATEAFF. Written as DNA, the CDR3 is TGTGCCAGCATCTCACACCCCGGACAGGGAATGGCGACTGAAGCTTTCTTT.

In nucleotides, the CDR3 is TGTGCCAGCAGCCCAGCCCAGGGAACACGTTACGAGCAGTACTTC. Translating it yields CASSPAQGTRYEQYF. The V and J genes are TRBV7-9 and TRBJ2-7; the D gene is possibly TRBD1 (5 bases). This CDR3 has 15 amino acids. The V end lost 5 bases, the J end lost 4 bases, and 18 bases lay between the germline ends. Germline-derived CDR1 and CDR2 are SEHNR and FQNEAQ (reference sequence).